The next 28 T cell receptor beta chains were all read from a single sample in a study of Ad26.COV2.S vaccination and SARS-CoV-2 variants. Sequencing was performed with immunoSEQ multiplex PCR; in TCRdb, only in-frame clones are kept and a portion is missing. The sample yields some 320,000 clones, over 80% seen once. Indicated treatment: 15 to 20 received Ad26.COV2.S at low or high dose, single or two shots; several received placebo; per-sample allocation not given. The samples were gathered on day 63 after the first injection of vaccine or placebo. The sequencing here drew on peripheral blood, taken in a trial of Ad26.COV2.S vaccine versus placebo. These receptors all come from a person aged 18-60 years who received the Ad26.COV2.S COVID-19 vaccine or a placebo.

The rearrangement joins TRBV12-3 or TRBV12-4 to TRBJ1-3; D call uncertain. The CDR3 is made up of 13 amino acids. Trimming cost V 3 bases and J 8 bases, with 11 bases left between them. CDR3 sequence (DNA): TGTGCCAGCAGTTTGAATTCCGGGTACACCATATATTTT. It is translated as CASSLNSGYTIYF.

This chain links TRBV27 with TRBJ1-1, with D perhaps matching TRBD1 (5 bases). CDR1 is MNHEY and CDR2 is SMNVEV in the germline V gene (reference sequence). Between the trimmed V and J ends, which lost 4 bases and 5 bases, there was a span of 23 bases. The CDR3 consists of 17 residues. The CDR3 loop is CASSSRGGWGSRTEAFF. CDR3 DNA: TGTGCCAGCAGTTCACGTGGCGGATGGGGGTCTCGGACTGAAGCTTTCTTT.

The V call is TRBV2, the J call TRBJ2-3; TRBD2 aligns across 9 bases. Germline values: CDR1 SNHLY, CDR2 FYNNEI. Trimming removed 4 bases from V and 0 bases from J; junction bases left unmatched: 8. This CDR3 has 17 residues. CDR3 sequence (DNA): TGTGCCAGCAGTGGGTTAGCGGGGGCCTACAGCACAGATACGCAGTATTTT. This gives the protein CASSGLAGAYSTDTQYF.

As regards this clone: This CDR3 is also generated by other DNA sequences in the sample. The chain recombines TRBV5-4 with TRBJ1-5, with D maybe TRBD1 (5 bases). CDR1 SGHNT and CDR2 YYREEE come from the germline V gene (reference sequence). CDR3 size: 13 residues. V lost 0 bases and J 4 bases, leaving 5 bases between the germline ends. The CDR3 DNA reads as TGTGCCAGCAGCTTGGACAGGAATCAGCCCCAGCATTTT. The encoded protein is CASSLDRNQPQHF.

This chain joins TRBV19 and TRBJ2-1, with TRBD2 as a possible D gene (6 bases). From germline, CDR1 is LNHDA and CDR2 SQIVND (reference sequence). V lost 4 bases and J lost 3, with 13 bases in between. This CDR3 spans 15 amino acids. This chain's CDR3 is CASSTGRDFYNEQFF. CDR3 sequence (DNA): TGTGCCAGTAGTACCGGACGGGACTTCTACAATGAGCAGTTCTTC.

The chain has TRBV24-1 and TRBJ2-1; D might be TRBD1 (6 bases). CDR1 is KGHDR, CDR2 SFDVKD, per germline. Trimming left V 1 base short and J 7 bases short, with 10 bases between. The CDR3 sequence is 14 residues long. The CDR3 sequence is CATSDLMTGNEQFF. The DNA for the CDR3 is TGTGCCACCAGTGATTTAATGACAGGAAATGAGCAGTTCTTC.

The chain is built from TRBV28 and TRBJ1-1; no reliable D call. V was cut by 6 bases and J by 0 bases, with 8 bases left in between. Germline assignment: CDR1 MDHEN and CDR2 SYDVKM. The CDR3 loop spans 13 amino acids. The CDR3 loop reads CASSRLMNTEAFF. In nucleotides, the CDR3 is TGTGCCAGCAGCCGCCTCATGAACACTGAAGCTTTCTTT.

This clone was counted a single time. The rearrangement links TRBV5-1 to TRBJ1-1, with D perhaps matching TRBD1 (5 bases). Germline V lookup: CDR1 SGHRS, CDR2 YFSETQ. V was shortened by 0 bases and J by 4 bases, with 10 bases between the two germline ends. This CDR3 has 14 residues. The CDR3 loop is CASSLDIRVTEAFF. CDR3 nucleotides: TGCGCCAGCAGCTTGGATATCAGGGTCACTGAAGCTTTCTTT.

In DNA, the CDR3 is TGCGCCAGCAGCGCAGGGACAGGCCCATCCTATAATTCACCCCTCCACTTT. Amino acids: CASSAGTGPSYNSPLHF. The rearrangement joins TRBV5-1 to TRBJ1-6, with 8 bases matching TRBD1. V shed 4 bases and J 1 base; nucleotides not matched to a gene: 7. Germline CDR1 reads SGHRS; CDR2 reads YFSETQ. The CDR3 is made up of 17 amino acids.

The chain carries TRBV2 and TRBJ1-5; possible D gene TRBD1, 5 bases. CDR1 and CDR2 from the germline V gene are SNHLY and FYNNEI. The V gene lost 2 bases and the J gene lost 7 bases, with 15 bases spanning the gap. The CDR3 contains 15 residues. CDR3: CASSEYQGKVQPQHF. The CDR3 DNA is TGTGCCAGCAGTGAATACCAGGGTAAGGTGCAGCCCCAGCATTTT. The full variable domain, completed using reference TRBV2 and TRBJ1-5, is EPEVTQTPSHQVTQMGQEVILRCVPISNHLYFYWYRQILGQKVEFLVSFYNNEISEKSEIFDDQFSVERPDGSNFTLKIRSTKLEDSAMYFCASSEYQGKVQPQHFGDGTRLSIL.

The chain carries TRBV2 and TRBJ1-5; a possible D gene is TRBD1 (5 bases). Trimming took off 4 bases at V and 6 bases at J, with 16 bases between the two ends. From germline, CDR1 is SNHLY and CDR2 FYNNEI. The CDR3 is 15 amino acids. Here the CDR3 reads CASSGVRGDLQPQHF. The DNA of the CDR3 is TGTGCCAGCAGTGGGGTACGGGGGGACCTTCAGCCCCAGCATTTT.

V and J are TRBV18 and TRBJ1-3; tentatively, D is TRBD1 (5 bases). CDR1 KGHSH and CDR2 LQKENI come from the germline V gene. Trimming pared 2 bases from V and 4 bases from J, leaving 18 bases between. The CDR3 runs 17 residues. The CDR3 sequence: CASSPNRQGAWGNTIYF. The CDR3 coding sequence is TGTGCCAGCTCACCAAATCGCCAGGGCGCGTGGGGAAACACCATATATTTT.

This chain uses TRBV7-9 with TRBJ1-3; 9 bases agree with TRBD1. The CDR3 consists of 15 residues. The germline gives CDR1 SEHNR, CDR2 FQNEAQ (reference sequence). J gave up 6 bases and V 4 bases, and 7 bases lay outside the gene matches. This CDR3 reads CASSSTGTGQNTIYF. As DNA, the CDR3 is TGTGCCAGCAGCTCCACCGGGACAGGGCAAAACACCATATATTTT. Complete variable domain (other parts from reference TRBV7-9 and TRBJ1-3): DTGVSQNPRHKITKRGQNVTFRCDPISEHNRLYWYRQTLGQGPEFLTYFQNEAQLEKSRLLSDRFSAERPKGSFSTLEIQRTEQGDSAMYLCASSSTGTGQNTIYFGEGSWLTVV.

CDR3 residues: CASSPLGTGEQPQHF. CDR3 sequence (DNA): TGTGCCAGCAGCCCCTTGGGGACAGGGGAGCAGCCCCAGCATTTT. The chain is built from TRBV6-5 and TRBJ1-5, with 10 nucleotides matching TRBD1. J was trimmed by 7 bases and V by 6 bases; bases with no gene match: 9. Germline CDR1 MNHEY, CDR2 SVGAGI. This CDR3 has 15 amino acids.

V usage is TRBV7-2 and J usage is TRBJ2-7; D gene unclear. This CDR3 is 12 amino acids long. Germline-derived CDR1 and CDR2 are SGHTA and FQGNSA. Between the trimmed V and J ends, which lost 5 bases and 6 bases, there was a span of 11 bases. CDR3 residues: CASSPLRSEQYF. The CDR3 region has the DNA TGTGCCAGCAGCCCCCTGAGGAGCGAGCAGTACTTC.

This clone was observed once. The chain links TRBV13 to TRBJ1-4; 11 bases fit TRBD1. Trimming cost V 4 bases and J 5 bases; bases outside gene matches: 0. The CDR3 spans 14 residues. Germline V gene sequence: CDR1 PRHDT, CDR2 FYEKMQ (reference sequence). CDR3 bases: TGTGCCAGCAGCTGGGACAGGGGGAATGAAAAACTGTTTTTT. Amino acids: CASSWDRGNEKLFF.

The chain uses TRBV5-1 and TRBJ1-1; no firm D call. From germline, CDR1 is SGHRS and CDR2 YFSETQ. Between the trimmed V and J ends, which lost 2 bases and 6 bases, there was a span of 17 bases. This CDR3 is 15 amino acids long. Here the CDR3 reads CASSLSGGVRAEAFF. DNA for the CDR3: TGCGCCAGCAGCTTATCGGGTGGGGTCCGCGCTGAAGCTTTCTTT. The full variable domain, completed using reference TRBV5-1 and TRBJ1-1, is KAGVTQTPRYLIKTRGQQVTLSCSPISGHRSVSWYQQTPGQGLQFLFEYFSETQRNKGNFPGRFSGRQFSNSRSEMNVSTLELGDSALYLCASSLSGGVRAEAFFGQGTRLTVV.

The rearrangement links TRBV20-1 to TRBJ1-4; D call uncertain. The CDR3 length is 17 residues. The germline gives CDR1 DFQATT, CDR2 SNEGSKA (reference sequence). The germline V and J ends were trimmed by 3 bases and 0 bases, with 17 bases remaining between them. CDR3 sequence (DNA): TGCAGTGCTAGTCCGGGGATAGGAGGTTCAACTAATGAAAAACTGTTTTTT. Amino acid sequence: CSASPGIGGSTNEKLFF.

The rearrangement joins TRBV5-8 to TRBJ2-7, with no clear D. Per germline, CDR1 SGHTS and CDR2 YDEGEE. Between the trimmed V and J ends, which lost 4 bases and 1 base, there was a span of 15 bases. The CDR3 has 15 amino acids. CDR3 coding DNA: TGTGCCAGCAGCCCGAGGACCCTAATTTCCTACGAGCAGTACTTC. Protein sequence: CASSPRTLISYEQYF. The full variable domain, its missing parts supplied by reference TRBV5-8 and TRBJ2-7, is EAGVTQSPTHLIKTRGQQATLRCSPISGHTSVYWYQQALGLGLQFLLWYDEGEERNRGNFPPRFSGRQFPNYSSELNVNALELEDSALYLCASSPRTLISYEQYFGPGTRLTVT.

This chain links TRBV29-1 with TRBJ1-2; D call uncertain. CDR3 length equals 15 residues. The germline V and J ends were trimmed by 0 bases and 5 bases, with 16 bases remaining between them. Germline assignment: CDR1 SQVTM and CDR2 ANQGSEA. CDR3 DNA: TGCAGCGTTGAAGATCGGGGAGGGAAAGGGTATGGCTACACCTTC. Translating gives CSVEDRGGKGYGYTF.

This clone was counted a single time. The chain uses TRBV18 and TRBJ1-2, with D perhaps TRBD1 (5 bases). The CDR3 is 14 amino acids. Germline V gene data show CDR1 as KGHSH and CDR2 as LQKENI. Trimming pared 2 bases from V and 4 bases from J, leaving 11 bases between. In DNA form, the CDR3 reads TGTGCCAGCTCACCATCCGGGGCAGCCTATGGCTACACCTTC. The encoded protein is CASSPSGAAYGYTF. Based on the CDR3 plus reference TRBV18 and TRBJ1-2, the full variable domain is NAGVMQNPRHLVRRRGQEARLRCSPMKGHSHVYWYRQLPEEGLKFMVYLQKENIIDESGMPKERFSAEFPKEGPSILRIQQVVRGDSAAYFCASSPSGAAYGYTFGSGTRLTVV.

The V and J genes are TRBV9 and TRBJ2-3; TRBD2 agrees at 13 bases. Trimming cost V 4 bases and J 5 bases; bases outside gene matches: 13. The CDR3 extends over 18 amino acids. Looked up from germline, CDR1 is SGDLS and CDR2 is YYNGEE. CDR3 region: CASSRNRLAGGLGDTQYF. DNA for the CDR3: TGTGCCAGCAGCCGCAATCGACTAGCGGGGGGTTTGGGAGATACGCAGTATTTT.

The gene calls are TRBV7-3 and TRBJ1-4, with a tentative D call TRBD1 (5 bases). Germline assignment: CDR1 SGHTA and CDR2 FQGTGA. CDR3 length: 15 amino acids. V dropped 5 bases and J dropped 6 bases, with 16 bases sitting between them. This CDR3 reads CASSPGPRGYEKLFF. The CDR3 DNA reads as TGTGCCAGCAGCCCTGGGCCGAGGGGATATGAAAAACTGTTTTTT.

V and J are TRBV30 and TRBJ1-5; unclear D gene. Per germline, CDR1 GTSNPN and CDR2 SVGIG (reference sequence). V was clipped by 5 bases and J by 2 bases, with 10 bases between them. This CDR3 is built from 13 residues. The CDR3 is CAWGMGGNQPQHF. CDR3 DNA sequence: TGTGCCTGGGGGATGGGAGGCAATCAGCCCCAGCATTTT.

The chain links TRBV5-6 to TRBJ1-3; D may be TRBD1 (5 bases). CDR1 is SGHDT, CDR2 YYEEEE, per germline. V lost 1 base to trimming and J lost 0 bases, with 11 bases between them. CDR3 size: 16 residues. The CDR3 is CASSLPGPHSGNTIYF. The CDR3 nucleotides read TGTGCCAGCAGCTTGCCGGGACCGCACTCTGGAAACACCATATATTTT. The full variable domain, in which reference TRBV5-6 and TRBJ1-3 provide the parts outside the CDR3, is DAGVTQSPTHLIKTRGQQVTLRCSPKSGHDTVSWYQQALGQGPQFIFQYYEEEERQRGNFPDRFSGHQFPNYSSELNVNALLLGDSALYLCASSLPGPHSGNTIYFGEGSWLTVV.

The J gene is TRBJ1-5, the V gene TRBV5-4, with unresolved D. Germline lookup yields CDR1 SGHNT and CDR2 YYREEE (reference sequence). Trimming removed 4 bases from V and 4 bases from J, with 15 bases in between. This CDR3 has 15 amino acids. This CDR3 is CASSILGQGNQPQHF. The CDR3 DNA reads TGTGCCAGCAGCATCCTTGGGCAAGGGAATCAGCCCCAGCATTTT.

The chain has TRBV9 and TRBJ2-7, with 9 positions matching TRBD1. The V gene's germline CDR1 is SGDLS and CDR2 YYNGEE. V lost 4 bases and J lost 7; bases outside the gene matches: 12. CDR3 length: 15 residues. CDR3 residues: CASSLIGTGTEEQYF. As DNA, the CDR3 is TGTGCCAGCAGCCTTATAGGGACAGGGACGGAGGAGCAGTACTTC.

The rearrangement joins TRBV4-1 to TRBJ2-1; 7 positions match TRBD1. The germline CDR1 and CDR2 sequences are MGHRA and YSYEKL. This CDR3 spans 16 amino acids. V lost 3 bases and J lost 0; bases outside the gene matches: 5. CDR3 in amino acids: CASSQWTGSSYNEQFF. For the CDR3, the DNA is TGCGCCAGCAGCCAGTGGACAGGCAGCTCCTACAATGAGCAGTTCTTC.